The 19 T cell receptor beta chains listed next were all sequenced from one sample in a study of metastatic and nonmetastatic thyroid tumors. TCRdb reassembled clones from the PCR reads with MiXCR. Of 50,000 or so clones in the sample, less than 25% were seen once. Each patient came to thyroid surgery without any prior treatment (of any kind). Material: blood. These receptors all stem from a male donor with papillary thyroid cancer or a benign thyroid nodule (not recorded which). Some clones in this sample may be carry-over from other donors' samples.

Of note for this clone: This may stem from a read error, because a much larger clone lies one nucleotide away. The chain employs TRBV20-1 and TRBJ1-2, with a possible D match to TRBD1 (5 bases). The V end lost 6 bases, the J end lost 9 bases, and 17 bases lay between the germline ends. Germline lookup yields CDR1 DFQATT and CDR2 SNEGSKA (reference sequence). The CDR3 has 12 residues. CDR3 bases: TGCAGTGCGGACCAGGGAGGCGATTGCTACACCTTC. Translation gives CSADQGGDCYTF.

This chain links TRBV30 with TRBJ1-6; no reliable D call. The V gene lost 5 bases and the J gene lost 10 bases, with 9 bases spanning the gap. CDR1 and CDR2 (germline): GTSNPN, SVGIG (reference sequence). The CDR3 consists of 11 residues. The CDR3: CAWGRESPLHF. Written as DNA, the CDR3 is TGTGCCTGGGGGAGAGAGTCACCCCTCCACTTT. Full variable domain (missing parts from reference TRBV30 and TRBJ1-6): SQTIHQWPATLVQPVGSPLSLECTVEGTSNPNLYWYRQAAGRGLQLLFYSVGIGQISSEVPQNLSASRPQDRQFILSSKKLLLSDSGFYLCAWGRESPLHFGNGTRLTVT.

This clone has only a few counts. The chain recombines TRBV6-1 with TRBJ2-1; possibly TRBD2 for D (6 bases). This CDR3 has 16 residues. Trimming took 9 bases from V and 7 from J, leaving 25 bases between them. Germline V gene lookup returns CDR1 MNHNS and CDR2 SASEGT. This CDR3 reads CARLQRLGGLDNEQFF. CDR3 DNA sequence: TGTGCCAGACTACAGCGTCTCGGGGGTTTAGATAATGAGCAGTTCTTC.

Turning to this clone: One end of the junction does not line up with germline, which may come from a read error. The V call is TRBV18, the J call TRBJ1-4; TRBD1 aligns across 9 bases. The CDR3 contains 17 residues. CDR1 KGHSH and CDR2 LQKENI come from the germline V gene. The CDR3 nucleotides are TGTGCCAACTCAGTTCTGGGACAGGGCTCAACCAATGAAAAACTGTTTTTT. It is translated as CANSVLGQGSTNEKLFF.

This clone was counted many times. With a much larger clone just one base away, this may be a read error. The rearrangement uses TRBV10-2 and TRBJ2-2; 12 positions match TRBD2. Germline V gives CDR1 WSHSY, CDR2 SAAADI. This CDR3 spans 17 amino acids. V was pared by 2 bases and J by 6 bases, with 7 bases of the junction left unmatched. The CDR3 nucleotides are TGCGCCAGCAGTGAGAGGCCTAGCGGGAGGGGACCCGGGGAGCTGTTTTTT. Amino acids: CASSERPSGRGPGELFF.

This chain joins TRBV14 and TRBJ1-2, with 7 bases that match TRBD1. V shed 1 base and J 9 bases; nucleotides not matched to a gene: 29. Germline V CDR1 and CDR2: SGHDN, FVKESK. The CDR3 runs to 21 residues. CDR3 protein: CASSQGPSQAWDSRYPECYTF. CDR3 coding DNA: TGTGCCAGCAGCCAAGGGCCAAGTCAAGCTTGGGACAGCCGGTACCCGGAGTGCTACACCTTC.

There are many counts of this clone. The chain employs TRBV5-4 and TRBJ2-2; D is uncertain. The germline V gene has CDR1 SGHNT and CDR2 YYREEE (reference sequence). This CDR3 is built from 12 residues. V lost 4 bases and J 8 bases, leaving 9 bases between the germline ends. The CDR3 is CASSDVQGELFF. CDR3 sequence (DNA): TGTGCCAGCAGCGACGTTCAAGGGGAGCTGTTTTTT.

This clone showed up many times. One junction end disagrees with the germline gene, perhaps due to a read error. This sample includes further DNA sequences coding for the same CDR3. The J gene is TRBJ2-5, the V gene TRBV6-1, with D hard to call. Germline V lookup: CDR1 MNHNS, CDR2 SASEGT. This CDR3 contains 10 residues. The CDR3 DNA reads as TGTGCCAGCAGCGAAGAGACCCAGTACTTC. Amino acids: CASSEETQYF.

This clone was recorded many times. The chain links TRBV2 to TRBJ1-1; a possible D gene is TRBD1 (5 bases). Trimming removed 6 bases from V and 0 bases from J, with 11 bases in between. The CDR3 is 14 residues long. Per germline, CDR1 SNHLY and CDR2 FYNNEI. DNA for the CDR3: TGTGCCAGCAGGGGACTGGTGATGAACACTGAAGCTTTCTTT. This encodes CASRGLVMNTEAFF. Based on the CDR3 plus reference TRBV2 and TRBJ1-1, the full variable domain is EPEVTQTPSHQVTQMGQEVILRCVPISNHLYFYWYRQILGQKVEFLVSFYNNEISEKSEIFDDQFSVERPDGSNFTLKIRSTKLEDSAMYFCASRGLVMNTEAFFGQGTRLTVV.

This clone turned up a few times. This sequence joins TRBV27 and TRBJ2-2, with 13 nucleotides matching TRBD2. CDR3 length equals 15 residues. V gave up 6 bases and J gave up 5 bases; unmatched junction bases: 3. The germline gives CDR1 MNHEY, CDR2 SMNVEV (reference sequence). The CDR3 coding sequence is TGTGCCAGCAGAAAGGGACTAGCGGGAACCGGGGAGCTGTTTTTT. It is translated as CASRKGLAGTGELFF.

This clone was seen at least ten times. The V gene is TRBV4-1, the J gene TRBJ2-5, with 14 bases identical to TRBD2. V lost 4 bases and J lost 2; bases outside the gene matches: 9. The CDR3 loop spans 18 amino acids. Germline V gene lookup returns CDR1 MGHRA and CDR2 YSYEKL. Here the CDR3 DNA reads TGCGCCAGCAGCCCACAGGGACTAGCGGGAGTCGGGCAAGAGACCCAGTACTTC. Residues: CASSPQGLAGVGQETQYF.

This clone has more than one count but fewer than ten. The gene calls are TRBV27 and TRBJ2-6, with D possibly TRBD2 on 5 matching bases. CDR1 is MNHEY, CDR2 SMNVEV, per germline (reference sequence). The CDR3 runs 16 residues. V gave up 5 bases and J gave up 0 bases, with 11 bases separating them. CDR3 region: CASSLAPDSGANVLTF. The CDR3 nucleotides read TGTGCCAGCAGTCTAGCACCCGACTCTGGGGCCAACGTCCTGACTTTC.

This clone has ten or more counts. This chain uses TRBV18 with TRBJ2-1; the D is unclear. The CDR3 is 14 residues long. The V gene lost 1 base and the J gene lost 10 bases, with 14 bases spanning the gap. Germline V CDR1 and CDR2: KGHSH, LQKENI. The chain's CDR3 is CASSPRSRTIEQFF. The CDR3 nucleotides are TGTGCCAGCTCACCACGGTCTCGTACAATCGAGCAGTTCTTC.

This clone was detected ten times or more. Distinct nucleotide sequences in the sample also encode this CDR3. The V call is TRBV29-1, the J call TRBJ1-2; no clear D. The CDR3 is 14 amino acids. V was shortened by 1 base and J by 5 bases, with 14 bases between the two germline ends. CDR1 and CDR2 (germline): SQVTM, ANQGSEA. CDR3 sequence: CSVEGSASPYGYTF. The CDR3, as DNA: TGCAGCGTTGAAGGATCAGCTTCTCCTTATGGCTACACCTTC.

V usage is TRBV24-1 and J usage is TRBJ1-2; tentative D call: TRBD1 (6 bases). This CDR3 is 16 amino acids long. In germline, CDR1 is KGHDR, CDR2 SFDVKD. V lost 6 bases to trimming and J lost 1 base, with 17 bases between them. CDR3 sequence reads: CATSNARTAYNYGYTF. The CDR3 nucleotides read TGTGCCACCAGTAACGCGAGGACAGCCTATAACTATGGCTACACCTTC.

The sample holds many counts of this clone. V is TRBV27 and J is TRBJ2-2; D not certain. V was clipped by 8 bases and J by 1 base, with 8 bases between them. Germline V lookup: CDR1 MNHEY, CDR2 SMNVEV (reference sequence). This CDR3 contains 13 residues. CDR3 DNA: TGTGCCAGCTCCCGACTGAACACCGGGGAGCTGTTTTTT. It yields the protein CASSRLNTGELFF.

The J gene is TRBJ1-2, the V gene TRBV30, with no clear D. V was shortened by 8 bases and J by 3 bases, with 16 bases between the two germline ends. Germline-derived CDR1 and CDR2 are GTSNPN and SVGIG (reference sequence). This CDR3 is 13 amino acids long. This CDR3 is CALRNSLDYGYTF. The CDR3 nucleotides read TGTGCCCTAAGGAACAGCTTAGACTATGGCTACACCTTC.

In DNA, the CDR3 is TGTGCCAGCAGTTACCCACTCGGGTGGAACACTGAAGCTTTCTTT. Protein sequence: CASSYPLGWNTEAFF. The genes are TRBV6-6 and TRBJ1-1; no clear D. The V and J ends lost 2 bases and 1 base respectively, with 11 bases between them. This CDR3 has 15 amino acids. The germline gives CDR1 MNHNY, CDR2 SVGAGI (reference sequence).

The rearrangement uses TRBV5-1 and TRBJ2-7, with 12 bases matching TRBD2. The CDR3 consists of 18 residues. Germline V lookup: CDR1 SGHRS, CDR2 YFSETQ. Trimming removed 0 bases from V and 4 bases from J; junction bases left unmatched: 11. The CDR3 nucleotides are TGCGCCAGCAGCTTGGGCCTAGCGGGAGGGCCAAGCGGATACGAGCAGTACTTC. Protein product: CASSLGLAGGPSGYEQYF.